Detailed here is one T cell receptor (beta chain). Its cognate antigen is unknown. This entry is derived from a study of post-analysis software for immune sequencing data. Regarding the study as a whole: Patients carried roughly 5 TRBV segments more frequently than controls did, and TRBV5-6, TRBV5-1 and TRBV20-1 were among them.

Every TCR beta cDNA library bore unique molecular identifiers. TCRdb called the PCR reads again in MiXCR, with one record for every CDR3 protein. The sample carries 800,000 to 950,000 distinct CDR3 sequences, approximately 53% recorded once. The CDR3 has 15 residues. Germline V gene lookup returns CDR1 MNHNY and CDR2 SVGAGI (reference sequence). The specimen was blood. J is TRBJ2-5 and V is TRBV6-6; 12 bases fit TRBD1. The DNA end is more similar to TRBJ2-7, so the J call may be wrong. The clonotype was recovered from a girl aged 10 to 17 with multiple sclerosis. The CDR3 DNA is TGTGCCAGCAGACTCACCGGGACAGGGGGCGACGAGCAGTACTTC. Translated: CASRLTGTGGDEQYF.